This T cell receptor (beta chain) emerged from a study of OX40 agonist ivuxolimab in advanced cancers. Study observations and caveats: Researchers report that CD8+ T cells had, on average, more expanded clones than CD4+.

Only in-frame clones appear in the TCRdb table, and some are missing; sequencing was by immunoSEQ multiplex PCR. The sample has 90,000 or so clones; under 95% are singletons. Looked up from germline, CDR1 is GTSNPN and CDR2 is SVGIG (reference sequence). Trimming cost V 5 bases and J 2 bases, with 7 bases left between them. CDR3 size: 12 residues. To note about this clone: Its specificity is unknown.

The chain employs TRBV30 and TRBJ2-1, with unresolved D. Sequences were derived from CD4+ or CD8+ T cells sorted from blood, sampled in a trial of the OX40 agonist ivuxolimab. The sequence derives from an adult with an advanced solid tumor such as melanoma, head and neck, liver or kidney cancer. The CDR3 bases are TGTGCCTGGGGACGGACCTACAATGAGCAGTTCTTC. Its protein is CAWGRTYNEQFF.